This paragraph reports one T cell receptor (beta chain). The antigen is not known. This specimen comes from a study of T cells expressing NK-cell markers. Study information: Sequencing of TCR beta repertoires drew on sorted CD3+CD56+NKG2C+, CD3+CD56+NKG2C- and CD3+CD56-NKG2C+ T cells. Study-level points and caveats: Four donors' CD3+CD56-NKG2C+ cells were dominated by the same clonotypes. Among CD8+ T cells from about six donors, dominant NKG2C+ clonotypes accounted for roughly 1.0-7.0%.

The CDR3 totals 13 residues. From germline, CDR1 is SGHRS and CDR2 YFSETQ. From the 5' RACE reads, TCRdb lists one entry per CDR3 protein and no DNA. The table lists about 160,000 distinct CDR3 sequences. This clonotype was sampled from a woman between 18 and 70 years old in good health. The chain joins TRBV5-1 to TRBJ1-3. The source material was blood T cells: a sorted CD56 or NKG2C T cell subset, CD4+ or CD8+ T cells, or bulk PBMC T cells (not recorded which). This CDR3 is CASRSGTGNTIYF.